This TCR beta chain was sequenced during a study of CD8 T cells in ankylosing spondylitis. Germline CDR1 SGDLS, CDR2 YYNGEE. Unmatched junction bases numbered 6, after V lost 0 bases and J lost 1 base. The CDR3 totals 17 residues. General observations from the study: Those disease-linked clones were CD8+; they were also relatively rare in peripheral blood. Prior work had noted some motif variants in reactive arthritis blood and synovial fluid. Disease-linked clones were reportedly significantly enriched in matched ankylosing spondylitis synovial fluid.

The authors made TCR beta libraries by quantitative 5'-RACE with molecular barcodes. MiXCR was run by TCRdb on the 5' RACE reads, yielding one entry per CDR3 protein. The sample contains over 200,000 distinct CDR3 sequences, over 9.5% of which appear only once. This clonotype appeared a few times. Its matching antigen is unknown. Sequencing was performed on blood, either unsorted or a sorted T cell fraction (not recorded which). This chain links TRBV9 with TRBJ2-2; 7 bases align to TRBD2. The clonotype originates from a male donor with ankylosing spondylitis or in good health (not recorded which). The chain's CDR3 is CASSVAVGTKNTGELFF. The CDR3 DNA reads TGTGCCAGCAGCGTAGCCGTTGGGACTAAGAACACCGGGGAGCTGTTTTTT.